Shown below are 9 T cell receptor beta chains from a single sample sequenced in a study of CD8+CD57+ T cells in acquired aplastic anemia (dated by TCRdb to between 2017 and 2018). The reads were generated on an Illumina HiSeq 2000. Genomic DNA served as template for TCR beta VDJ combination and CDR3 sequence profiling. TCRdb trimmed the raw reads at Q25, called clones with MiXCR and kept productive beta chains. Rows matching on CDR3 protein sequence are summarized as one entry with the most common DNA and genes. This sample has more than 150,000 distinct CDR3 sequences in its table, and about 47% of those were observed once. The ten largest make up 2.5% to 3.5% of the sample. The sequencing input was sorted CD4+, CD8+, or CD8+CD57+ T cells (not recorded which) from PBMCs. All receptors come from a human donor in good health.

The chain uses TRBV24-1 and TRBJ2-1, with TRBD1 matching 10 bases. This CDR3 is 14 amino acids long. Unmatched junction bases numbered 2, after V lost 3 bases and J lost 7 bases. Germline values: CDR1 KGHDR, CDR2 SFDVKD. The CDR3 nucleotides read TGTGCCACCAGTGATCCGGACAGGGGGAATGAGCAGTTCTTC. Its protein product is CATSDPDRGNEQFF.

The sample holds many counts of this clonotype. The genes are TRBV5-1 and TRBJ1-1; D unclear. V lost 4 bases and J lost 5, with 15 bases in between. There are 14 residues in the CDR3. Germline V gene data show CDR1 as SGHRS and CDR2 as YFSETQ. The chain's CDR3 is CASSITPRGTEAFF. The CDR3 DNA sequence: TGCGCCAGCAGCATAACCCCGCGGGGTACTGAAGCTTTCTTT.

In the case of this clonotype: One base away lies a much larger clone, so this may be a sequencing read error. The chain combines TRBV20-1 with TRBJ2-3; 9 positions agree with TRBD2. V lost 1 base, J lost 2 bases, and 7 bases stayed unmatched. Germline V gene sequence: CDR1 DFQATT, CDR2 SNEGSKA (reference sequence). There are 16 residues in the CDR3. The CDR3 nucleotides are TGCAGTGCTAGAGGTCCGGCTAGCGGGGCCACAGATACGCAGTATTTT. This codes for CSARGPASGATDTQYF.

This clonotype was recorded at least ten times. The V and J genes are TRBV11-2 and TRBJ2-7; 7 bases map to TRBD2. This CDR3 comprises 15 residues. Germline V CDR1 and CDR2: SGHAT, FQNNGV. J gave up 4 bases and V 5 bases, and 11 bases lay outside the gene matches. DNA of the CDR3: TGTGCCAGCAGCCTCGTGGCGGGAGTAGCATACGAGCAGTACTTC. It codes for CASSLVAGVAYEQYF.

This clonotype has just a few counts. The chain carries TRBV19 and TRBJ2-1; D not resolved. CDR1 and CDR2 from the germline V gene are LNHDA and SQIVND (reference sequence). This CDR3 comprises 12 residues. With 3 bases removed from V and 6 bases from J, the gap between germline ends came to 6 bases. The CDR3 DNA reads as TGTGCCAGTAGTATGGTCGGCAATGAGCAGTTCTTC. Amino acids: CASSMVGNEQFF.

This clonotype showed up just a few times. The chain recombines TRBV15 with TRBJ1-6; D is ambiguous. This CDR3 contains 11 residues. V dropped 8 bases and J dropped 7 bases, with 6 bases sitting between them. From germline, CDR1 is LNHNV and CDR2 YYDKDF (reference sequence). In DNA, the CDR3 is TGTGCCACCGGCCAAAATTCACCCCTCCACTTT. It codes for CATGQNSPLHF.

V is TRBV19 and J is TRBJ2-1; 9 bases match TRBD2. Germline V gives CDR1 LNHDA, CDR2 SQIVND (reference sequence). There are 16 residues in the CDR3. J was trimmed by 7 bases and V by 5 bases; bases with no gene match: 12. CDR3 sequence reads: CASSVRAGGLVNEQFF. Written as DNA, the CDR3 is TGTGCCAGTAGTGTACGAGCGGGAGGCCTTGTGAATGAGCAGTTCTTC.

This clonotype was detected a few times. A clone one base away is much larger, so this may be a read error. This CDR3 reads CAGTRTAAADTGELFF. The CDR3 DNA reads as TGTGCCGGCACCCGAACAGCAGCCGCTGACACCGGGGAGCTGTTTTTT. The rearrangement uses TRBV2 and TRBJ2-2; D uncertain. Germline V gene data show CDR1 as SNHLY and CDR2 as FYNNEI. Trimming cost V 11 bases and J 3 bases, with 22 bases left between them. The CDR3 length is 16 residues.

In this sample, this clonotype turned up a few times. CDR3 bases: TGTGCCAGCAGCTCTGGGCTAGCGGGAGGCCAAAGCTACGAGCAGTACTTC. Encoded protein: CASSSGLAGGQSYEQYF. V and J are TRBV7-8 and TRBJ2-7, with TRBD2 identical over 11 bases. Germline V lookup: CDR1 SGHVS, CDR2 FQNEAQ. The trim removed 4 bases at V and 3 bases at J, leaving 11 bases unmatched. CDR3 length: 17 residues.